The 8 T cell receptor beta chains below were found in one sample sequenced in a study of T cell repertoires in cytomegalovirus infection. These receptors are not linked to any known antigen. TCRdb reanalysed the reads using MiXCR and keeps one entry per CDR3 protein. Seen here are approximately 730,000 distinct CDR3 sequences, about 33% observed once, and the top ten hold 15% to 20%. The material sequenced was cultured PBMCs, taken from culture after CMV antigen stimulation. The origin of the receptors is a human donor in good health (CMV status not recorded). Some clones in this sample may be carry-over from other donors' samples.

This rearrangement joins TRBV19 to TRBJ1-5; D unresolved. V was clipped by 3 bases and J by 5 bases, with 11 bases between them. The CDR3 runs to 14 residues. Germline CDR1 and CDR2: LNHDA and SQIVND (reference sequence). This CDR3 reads CASSMTAVDQPQHF. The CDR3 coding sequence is TGTGCCAGTAGTATGACGGCAGTGGATCAGCCCCAGCATTTT.

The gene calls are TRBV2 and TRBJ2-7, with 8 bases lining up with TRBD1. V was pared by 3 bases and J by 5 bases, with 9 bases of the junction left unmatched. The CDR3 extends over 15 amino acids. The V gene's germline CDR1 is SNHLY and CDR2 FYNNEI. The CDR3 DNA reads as TGTGCCAGCAGTGATTCGGACAGGGCAGGGGACGAGCAGTACTTC. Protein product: CASSDSDRAGDEQYF.

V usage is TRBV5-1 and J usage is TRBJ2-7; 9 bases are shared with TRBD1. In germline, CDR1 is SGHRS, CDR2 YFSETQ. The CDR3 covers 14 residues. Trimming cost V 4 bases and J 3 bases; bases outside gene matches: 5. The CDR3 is CASSPDRGDYEQYF. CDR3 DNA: TGCGCCAGCAGCCCAGACAGGGGGGACTACGAGCAGTACTTC.

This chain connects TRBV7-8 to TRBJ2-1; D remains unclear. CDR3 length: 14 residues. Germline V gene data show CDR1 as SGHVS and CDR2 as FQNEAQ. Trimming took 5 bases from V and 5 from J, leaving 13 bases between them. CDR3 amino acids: CASSKGTWNNEQFF. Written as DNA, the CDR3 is TGTGCCAGCAGCAAGGGAACCTGGAACAATGAGCAGTTCTTC.

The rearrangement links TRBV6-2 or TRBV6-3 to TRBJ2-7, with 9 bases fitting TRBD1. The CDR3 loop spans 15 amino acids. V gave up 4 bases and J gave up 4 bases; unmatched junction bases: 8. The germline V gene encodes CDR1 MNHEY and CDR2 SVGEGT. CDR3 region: CASSSQDRGVYEQYF. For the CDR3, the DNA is TGTGCCAGCAGTTCGCAGGACAGGGGTGTATACGAGCAGTACTTC.

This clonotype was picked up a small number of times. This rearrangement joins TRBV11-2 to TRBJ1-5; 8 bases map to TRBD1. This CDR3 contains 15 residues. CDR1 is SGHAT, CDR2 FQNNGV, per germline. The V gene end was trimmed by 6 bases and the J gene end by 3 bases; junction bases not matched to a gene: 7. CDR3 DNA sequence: TGTGCCAGCAGTCCCTTGACAGGGGCCAATCAGCCCCAGCATTTT. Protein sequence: CASSPLTGANQPQHF.

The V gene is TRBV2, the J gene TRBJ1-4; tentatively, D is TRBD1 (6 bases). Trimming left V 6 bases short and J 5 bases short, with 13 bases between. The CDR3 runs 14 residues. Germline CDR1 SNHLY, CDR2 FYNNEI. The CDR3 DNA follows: TGTGCCAGCAGGACTGACAGGCTAAATGAAAAACTGTTTTTT. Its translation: CASRTDRLNEKLFF.

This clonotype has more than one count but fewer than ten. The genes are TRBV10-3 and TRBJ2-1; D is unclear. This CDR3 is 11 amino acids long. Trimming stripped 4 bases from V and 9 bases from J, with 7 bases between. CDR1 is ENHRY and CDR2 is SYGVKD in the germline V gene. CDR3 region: CAISVLGEQFF. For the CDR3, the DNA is TGTGCCATCAGTGTTCTTGGTGAGCAGTTCTTC.